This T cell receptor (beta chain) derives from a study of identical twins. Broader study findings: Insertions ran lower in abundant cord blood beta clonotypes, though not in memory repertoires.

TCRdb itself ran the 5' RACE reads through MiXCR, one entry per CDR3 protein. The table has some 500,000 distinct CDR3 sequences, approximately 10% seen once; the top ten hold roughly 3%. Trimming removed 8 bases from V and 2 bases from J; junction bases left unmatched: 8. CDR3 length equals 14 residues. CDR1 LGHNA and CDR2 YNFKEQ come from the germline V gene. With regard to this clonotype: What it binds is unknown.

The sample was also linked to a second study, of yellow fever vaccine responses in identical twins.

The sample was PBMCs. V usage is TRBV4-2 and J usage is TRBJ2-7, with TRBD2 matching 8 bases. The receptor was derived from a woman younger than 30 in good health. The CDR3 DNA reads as TGTGCCAGCCGAAGGGAGCGGGAGACCTACGAGCAGTACTTC. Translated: CASRRERETYEQYF.